The 20 T cell receptor beta chains presented below share a single source sample, sequenced in a study of blood T cell repertoires in COVID-19. Only in-frame clones appear in the TCRdb table, and some are missing; sequencing was by immunoSEQ multiplex PCR. The sample shows approximately 150,000 clones, about 91% of them seen only once. What was sequenced was peripheral blood. The receptors shown here come from an older woman with acute or convalescent COVID-19.

This chain links TRBV18 with TRBJ2-5; a possible D gene is TRBD2 (5 bases). V was trimmed by 3 bases and J by 0 bases, leaving 8 bases between them. Germline CDR1 KGHSH, CDR2 LQKENI. This CDR3 is built from 14 residues. CDR3 sequence: CASSPSGYQETQYF. The CDR3 DNA sequence: TGTGCCAGCTCACCGTCGGGGTACCAAGAGACCCAGTACTTC.

The genes are TRBV6-5 and TRBJ1-2; TRBD1 is a possible D gene (6 bases). This CDR3 spans 16 amino acids. Looked up from germline, CDR1 is MNHEY and CDR2 is SVGAGI. Trimming left V 4 bases short and J 1 base short, with 16 bases between. The CDR3 region is CASSSPRGGDNYGYTF. The CDR3 nucleotides read TGTGCCAGCAGTTCCCCCCGCGGGGGCGATAACTATGGCTACACCTTC.

The V call is TRBV5-1, the J call TRBJ1-2; TRBD1 might be the D (5 bases). The V gene's germline CDR1 is SGHRS and CDR2 YFSETQ. V was trimmed by 0 bases and J by 6 bases, leaving 15 bases between them. This CDR3 contains 15 residues. CDR3 protein: CASSLGAGLKDGYTF. DNA for the CDR3: TGCGCCAGCAGCTTGGGCGCAGGGCTGAAGGATGGCTACACCTTC.

The rearrangement joins TRBV27 to TRBJ2-7; 8 positions agree with TRBD1. Germline CDR1 MNHEY, CDR2 SMNVEV (reference sequence). The CDR3 spans 14 residues. V was pared by 7 bases and J by 0 bases, with 5 bases of the junction left unmatched. This CDR3 is CASKRQGLSYEQYF. CDR3 nucleotide sequence: TGTGCCAGCAAACGACAGGGGCTCTCCTACGAGCAGTACTTC.

This rearrangement joins TRBV3-1 (or the pseudogene TRBV3-2) to TRBJ2-1, with 11 nucleotides matching TRBD2. With 2 bases clipped from V and 5 bases from J, the junction kept 5 bases outside the gene matches. CDR1 is LGHDT, CDR2 YNNKEL, per germline (reference sequence). The CDR3 is made up of 16 amino acids. The CDR3 nucleotides read TGTGCCAGCAGCCAAAACCTAGCGGGGGGCAACAATGAGCAGTTCTTC. It yields the protein CASSQNLAGGNNEQFF.

This rearrangement joins TRBV4-2 to TRBJ1-6; 7 bases are a match to TRBD1. The germline V gene encodes CDR1 LGHNA and CDR2 YNFKEQ. The CDR3 runs to 16 residues. After removal of 4 bases from V and 7 bases from J, the junction contained 10 bases not matched to a gene. CDR3 residues: CASSPGPTGQNSPLHF. CDR3 bases: TGTGCCAGCAGCCCAGGACCGACAGGGCAGAATTCACCCCTCCACTTT.

The chain has TRBV28 and TRBJ1-2; no definite D call. The germline gives CDR1 MDHEN, CDR2 SYDVKM. CDR3 length: 13 amino acids. V lost 3 bases, J lost 8 bases, and 13 bases lay in between. CDR3 DNA sequence: TGTGCCAGCAGTTTCGGGGAGGTGAGGGGCTACACCTTC. This encodes CASSFGEVRGYTF.

The genes are TRBV3-1 (or the pseudogene TRBV3-2) and TRBJ2-3, with D perhaps matching TRBD2 (5 bases). V was cut by 4 bases and J by 4 bases, with 12 bases left in between. The length of the CDR3 is 14 residues. Germline lookup yields CDR1 LGHDT and CDR2 YNNKEL (reference sequence). The CDR3 is CASSRRASPDTQYF. CDR3 sequence (DNA): TGTGCCAGCAGCCGACGGGCTAGCCCAGATACGCAGTATTTT.

V and J are TRBV13 and TRBJ1-2; 10 bases line up with TRBD1. Germline V gene sequence: CDR1 PRHDT, CDR2 FYEKMQ (reference sequence). The CDR3 has 15 amino acids. The J segment lost 6 bases and the V segment lost 5 bases, leaving 9 bases of the junction unmatched. Here the CDR3 reads CASSVPTGGNNGYTF. In DNA, the CDR3 is TGTGCCAGCAGCGTCCCGACAGGGGGCAATAATGGCTACACCTTC.

For the CDR3, the DNA is TGCGCCAGCAGCTTGGACGACAGGGTACGAAACTATGGCTACACCTTC. Encoded protein: CASSLDDRVRNYGYTF. The J gene is TRBJ1-2, the V gene TRBV5-1; 7 bases match TRBD1. CDR1 SGHRS and CDR2 YFSETQ come from the germline V gene. The CDR3 consists of 16 residues. The ends lost 0 bases at V and 2 bases at J; junction bases unmatched: 7.

The chain couples TRBV6-5 to TRBJ1-4, with D perhaps TRBD1 (5 bases). The CDR3 length is 14 residues. The V end was cut by 11 bases, the J end by 0 bases, with 13 bases between. The V gene's germline CDR1 is MNHEY and CDR2 SVGAGI. CDR3 sequence: CAAGDGATNEKLFF. DNA of the CDR3: TGTGCCGCGGGGGACGGGGCAACTAATGAAAAACTGTTTTTT.

The V call is TRBV12-3 or TRBV12-4, the J call TRBJ2-5; D remains ambiguous. This CDR3 region has 11 residues. Trimming left V 5 bases short and J 9 bases short, with 10 bases between. The DNA of the CDR3 is TGTGCCAGCAGTCCGCCGGGTGCCCAGTACTTC. Its translation is CASSPPGAQYF.

The chain recombines TRBV27 with TRBJ2-7; 7 bases are a match to TRBD2. The ends lost 2 bases at V and 10 bases at J; junction bases unmatched: 5. This CDR3 spans 12 amino acids. Germline CDR1 is MNHEY and CDR2 is SMNVEV (reference sequence). CDR3 amino acids: CASSLGGGLQYF. The CDR3 nucleotides are TGTGCCAGCAGTTTAGGCGGGGGACTTCAGTACTTC.

The CDR3 protein is CASSHRQGRPGEQFF. The DNA for the CDR3 is TGTGCCAGCAGCCATCGACAGGGCCGTCCCGGTGAGCAGTTCTTC. The chain employs TRBV28 and TRBJ2-1; TRBD1 matches at 7 bases. The germline V gene encodes CDR1 MDHEN and CDR2 SYDVKM. Losses at the gene ends were 6 bases for V and 9 bases for J; bases not matched to a gene: 14. The CDR3 runs to 15 residues.

V and J are TRBV6-9 and TRBJ2-7; no firm D call. V was cut by 0 bases and J by 2 bases, with 8 bases left in between. Germline CDR1 and CDR2: MNHGY and SVAAGI. This CDR3 has 14 amino acids. CDR3 nucleotides: TGTGCCAGCAGTTATTCGCGGCTTCCCTACGAGCAGTACTTC. As protein: CASSYSRLPYEQYF.

V usage is TRBV11-3 and J usage is TRBJ2-2, with 7 nucleotides matching TRBD2. The CDR3 has 17 residues. Looked up from germline, CDR1 is SGHNT and CDR2 is YENEEA. The V gene end was trimmed by 5 bases and the J gene end by 2 bases; junction bases not matched to a gene: 11. The chain's CDR3 is CASSQVRGLLNTGELFF. CDR3 sequence (DNA): TGTGCCAGCAGCCAAGTGCGGGGACTACTAAACACCGGGGAGCTGTTTTTT. Based on the CDR3 plus reference TRBV11-3 and TRBJ2-2, the full variable domain is EAGVVQSPRYKIIEKKQPVAFWCNPISGHNTLYWYLQNLGQGPELLIRYENEEAVDDSQLPKDRFSAERLKGVDSTLKIQPAELGDSAVYLCASSQVRGLLNTGELFFGEGSRLTVL.

This chain connects TRBV19 to TRBJ1-1; the D gene is possibly TRBD1 (5 bases). V was cut by 5 bases and J by 4 bases, with 17 bases left in between. This CDR3 comprises 15 residues. Germline assignment: CDR1 LNHDA and CDR2 SQIVND (reference sequence). CDR3 DNA sequence: TGTGCCAGTAGTTCGCGGGACGGTGTTGTCACTGAAGCTTTCTTT. Amino acid sequence: CASSSRDGVVTEAFF. Combining the CDR3 with reference TRBV19 and TRBJ1-1 gives the whole variable domain DGGITQSPKYLFRKEGQNVTLSCEQNLNHDAMYWYRQDPGQGLRLIYYSQIVNDFQKGDIAEGYSVSREKKESFPLTVTSAQKNPTAFYLCASSSRDGVVTEAFFGQGTRLTVV.

The chain combines TRBV4-3 with TRBJ2-1, with D hard to call. The CDR3 is 14 residues long. Between the trimmed V and J ends, which lost 4 bases and 1 base, there was a span of 8 bases. The V gene's germline CDR1 is LGHNA and CDR2 YSLEER. DNA for the CDR3: TGCGCCAGCAGCCCCCGGGTTTCCTACAATGAGCAGTTCTTC. Residues: CASSPRVSYNEQFF.

The chain couples TRBV14 to TRBJ1-3; D uncertain. Deletions cut 2 bases from V and 0 bases from J, with 11 bases between. This CDR3 has 16 residues. Germline CDR1 reads SGHDN; CDR2 reads FVKESK. CDR3: CASSQTAGYSGNTIYF. Here the CDR3 DNA reads TGTGCCAGCAGCCAAACAGCGGGATACTCTGGAAACACCATATATTTT. Together with reference TRBV14 and TRBJ1-3, the CDR3 gives the full variable domain: EAGVTQFPSHSVIEKGQTVTLRCDPISGHDNLYWYRRVMGKEIKFLLHFVKESKQDESGMPNNRFLAERTGGTYSTLKVQPAELEDSGVYFCASSQTAGYSGNTIYFGEGSWLTVV.

The chain recombines TRBV19 with TRBJ1-3, with unresolved D. Germline V gene sequence: CDR1 LNHDA, CDR2 SQIVND (reference sequence). The CDR3 covers 16 residues. The V end lost 1 base, the J end lost 0 bases, and 10 bases lay between the germline ends. CDR3 loop: CASSIAGVSSGNTIYF. In DNA, the CDR3 is TGTGCCAGTAGTATAGCCGGGGTGAGCTCTGGAAACACCATATATTTT. The full variable domain, rest sourced from reference TRBV19 and TRBJ1-3, is DGGITQSPKYLFRKEGQNVTLSCEQNLNHDAMYWYRQDPGQGLRLIYYSQIVNDFQKGDIAEGYSVSREKKESFPLTVTSAQKNPTAFYLCASSIAGVSSGNTIYFGEGSWLTVV.